Sequencing of this T cell receptor (beta chain) was carried out in a study of regulatory T cells in long-lasting Graves disease. Points from the study as a whole: Under persistent disease, TRBV28, TRBJ1-2 and TRBJ2-5 were used preferentially.

Investigators prepared the TCR beta libraries by applying iRepertoire HTBI primers and Arm-PCR of CDR3 regions. TCRdb reprocessed the multiplex PCR reads via MiXCR and lists one record per CDR3 protein. This table holds roughly 440,000 distinct CDR3 sequences, around 17% found once. Time point denoted: newly diagnosed GD, antithyroid drugs for less than 3 months. There was RNA extracted from PBMCs, and the TCR library was made from it. This CDR3 region has 14 residues. CDR1 MDHEN and CDR2 SYDVKM come from the germline V gene. About this clonotype itself: Its specificity is not known. At one of its ends the junction is not consistent with the germline gene, which may arise from a read error.

The sample was also reused in another study, on T cells in Graves' hyperthyroidism and ophthalmopathy. As that report states: The primer set for the first-round RT-PCR of the TCR CDR3 was HTBI.

The receptor was derived from a woman between 18 and 30 years old with Graves disease. This specimen was peripheral blood mononuclear cells (PBMCs), taken at new diagnosis, from a patient treated with antithyroid drugs. The V gene is TRBV28, the J gene TRBJ2-1; no clear D gene. CDR3 loop: CANSLSPGGSEQFF. CDR3 nucleotides: TGTGCCAACAGTTTATCCCCCGGCGGAAGCGAGCAGTTCTTC.